This TCR beta chain was sequenced during a study of CD4 T cells in relation to SARS-CoV-2 and coronaviruses. Study-level information: ViraFEST: approximately nine-day antigen culture of PBMCs, then TCR beta CDR3 sequencing.

Only in-frame clones appear in the TCRdb table, and some are missing; sequencing was by immunoSEQ multiplex PCR. This table has 25,000 to 35,000 clones, over 60% appearing once. CDR1 and CDR2 from the germline V gene are LGHNA and YSLEER. This CDR3 region has 15 residues. Trimming removed 2 bases from V and 6 bases from J; junction bases left unmatched: 6. Cryopreserved PBMCs were CD4-enriched, then split into naive and memory cells. This clone was observed a single time. The antigen is unknown. The sequence was obtained from an adult with COVID-19. The specimen sequenced was memory CD4+ T cells from PBMCs, cultured in vitro. V gene TRBV4-3 combines with J gene TRBJ2-1; 8 nucleotides match TRBD2. The CDR3: CASSQPKREINEQFF. CDR3 nucleotides: TGCGCCAGCAGCCAACCAAAGCGGGAGATCAATGAGCAGTTCTTC.